The next 8 T cell receptor beta chains were all read from a single sample in a study of blood T cell repertoires in COVID-19. Only in-frame clones appear in the TCRdb table, and some are missing; sequencing was by immunoSEQ multiplex PCR. The sample yields about half a million clones, roughly 85% seen once. Material: peripheral blood. Receptors were obtained from a human donor in a cohort sampled during active COVID-19.

This chain joins TRBV30 and TRBJ2-5, with TRBD1 matching over 9 bases. This CDR3 has 16 amino acids. Germline CDR1 is GTSNPN and CDR2 is SVGIG (reference sequence). The J segment lost 5 bases and the V segment lost 0 bases, leaving 10 bases of the junction unmatched. The DNA of the CDR3 is TGTGCCTGGAGTGTAATGGGCACAGGGGGCACGGAGACCCAGTACTTC. Encoded protein: CAWSVMGTGGTETQYF. Filled out from reference TRBV30 and TRBJ2-5, the complete variable domain reads SQTIHQWPATLVQPVGSPLSLECTVEGTSNPNLYWYRQAAGRGLQLLFYSVGIGQISSEVPQNLSASRPQDRQFILSSKKLLLSDSGFYLCAWSVMGTGGTETQYFGPGTRLLVL.

This chain joins TRBV19 and TRBJ2-4; 14 bases fit TRBD2. Germline CDR1 LNHDA, CDR2 SQIVND (reference sequence). The CDR3 consists of 17 residues. The ends lost 0 bases at V and 7 bases at J; junction bases unmatched: 5. CDR3 sequence: CASSIEGTSGSNNIQYF. DNA of the CDR3: TGTGCCAGTAGTATAGAAGGGACTAGCGGGAGTAACAACATTCAGTACTTC.

The chain has TRBV4-2 and TRBJ2-6, with TRBD1 as a possible D gene (5 bases). This CDR3 region has 15 residues. Trimming removed 4 bases at V and 2 bases at J, with 9 bases between. CDR1 and CDR2 from the germline V gene are LGHNA and YNFKEQ. The DNA of the CDR3 is TGTGCCAGCAGCCCCCAGGGCGCTGGGGCCAACGTCCTGACTTTC. It yields the protein CASSPQGAGANVLTF.

The V gene is TRBV24-1, the J gene TRBJ2-1; D is undetermined. Germline assignment: CDR1 KGHDR and CDR2 SFDVKD. CDR3 length: 16 residues. V lost 2 bases to trimming and J lost 2 bases, with 12 bases between them. In nucleotides, the CDR3 is TGTGCCACCAGTGATTCGATAAGCCATGCCTACAATGAGCAGTTCTTC. It specifies CATSDSISHAYNEQFF.

V is TRBV6-5 and J is TRBJ1-2, with 7 bases aligning to TRBD1. The CDR3 totals 14 residues. Germline V lookup: CDR1 MNHEY, CDR2 SVGAGI. V shed 5 bases, J shed 4 bases, and the junction held 7 bases outside the gene matches. The CDR3 is CASSQQGPLYGYTF. CDR3 DNA sequence: TGTGCCAGCAGTCAACAGGGGCCCCTCTATGGCTACACCTTC.

The CDR3 loop reads CASRLQGANVLTF. For the CDR3, the DNA is TGTGCCAGCAGGCTCCAGGGGGCCAACGTCCTGACTTTC. This chain joins TRBV3-1 (or the pseudogene TRBV3-2) and TRBJ2-6; D not certain. Trimming cost V 6 bases and J 4 bases, with 7 bases left between them. CDR1 LGHDT and CDR2 YNNKEL come from the germline V gene (reference sequence). The CDR3 covers 13 residues.

The J gene is TRBJ2-7, the V gene TRBV28; D unresolved. Germline V gene sequence: CDR1 MDHEN, CDR2 SYDVKM. Trimming pared 2 bases from V and 2 bases from J, leaving 4 bases between. This CDR3 is built from 12 residues. The CDR3 is CASSLRAYEQYF. In DNA, the CDR3 is TGTGCCAGCAGTTTACGTGCCTACGAGCAGTACTTC.

V and J are TRBV5-4 and TRBJ1-2; 8 bases are shared with TRBD1. CDR1 is SGHNT and CDR2 is YYREEE in the germline V gene (reference sequence). V lost 5 bases to trimming and J lost 8 bases; unmatched junction nucleotides: 5. The CDR3 contains 12 residues. CDR3 nucleotide sequence: TGTGCCAGCAGTGACAGGGGAGGCGGCTACACCTTC. Amino acid sequence: CASSDRGGGYTF.